Here is one T cell receptor beta chain with its context. This record comes from a study of response to subunit inactivated influenza vaccine. The germline V gene encodes CDR1 SEHNR and CDR2 FQNEAQ (reference sequence). The CDR3 runs 14 residues. Trimming removed 2 bases from V and 2 bases from J, with 7 bases in between. From the RT-PCR reads, TCRdb called clonotypes with MiXCR, one entry per CDR3 protein. The table has about 570,000 distinct CDR3 sequences, about 11% seen once. This sample also belongs to another study, concerning T cells expressing NK-cell markers. That work states: TCR beta cDNA was generated via 5'RACE template switching incorporating UMIs. Dominant NKG2C+ clonotypes in roughly 6 donors made up about 1.0-8% of CD8+ T cells.

Sequencing used PBMCs from blood, obtained on the day of vaccination. The receptor comes from a man aged 45-60 years who received an inactivated influenza vaccine. The chain has TRBV7-9 and TRBJ2-1; tentatively, D is TRBD2 (5 bases). The CDR3 bases are TGTGCCAGCAGCTTATACGGGGCCTACAATGAGCAGTTCTTC. Protein product: CASSLYGAYNEQFF.